This TCR beta chain was identified in a study of blood T cell repertoires in COVID-19. Overall study: The United States, Italy and Spain supplied acute and convalescent COVID-19 samples. The analysed material was cDNA or gDNA that came from T cells, B-cell-depleted T cells, or PBMCs.

CDR1 SEHNR and CDR2 FQNEAQ come from the germline V gene (reference sequence). The V gene lost 2 bases and the J gene lost 5 bases, with 18 bases spanning the gap. This CDR3 has 16 residues. Sequencing used immunoSEQ multiplex PCR; TCRdb keeps in-frame clones, though not all of them. The sample lists under 150,000 clones, 85% to 90% occurring once. The receptor comes from a woman in her sixties or seventies with active COVID-19. Sample: peripheral blood. The chain combines TRBV7-9 with TRBJ2-5, with D perhaps matching TRBD1 (6 bases). The CDR3 region has the DNA TGTGCCAGCAGCTTACTACAGGGAGAAGCTAGGGAGACCCAGTACTTC. It translates to CASSLLQGEARETQYF.